This T cell receptor beta chain was identified in a study of blood T cells in healthy people across ages. Primers used in a second PCR of about 6 to 11 cycles were a sample-barcoded 5' primer and a J-beta primer mix. From the 5' RACE reads, TCRdb called clonotypes with MiXCR, one entry per CDR3 protein. The sample holds about 1 million distinct CDR3 sequences, 40% to 45% seen once. Findings and caveats of the study: While age rose, TCR beta diversity per million T cells dropped in a roughly linear way. Naive CD4+ cells and diversity were both higher in long-lived donors than in aged donors.

Total RNA amounts of at least 5 micrograms were extracted per sample. This CDR3 is built from 16 residues. Germline V gene sequence: CDR1 MGHRA, CDR2 YSYEKL. V was pared by 1 base and J by 4 bases, with 6 bases of the junction left unmatched. This clonotype turned up a few times. Its matching antigen is unknown. Material for sequencing was blood. The rearrangement uses TRBV4-1 and TRBJ1-4; 7 bases agree with TRBD1. The TCR comes from a woman aged 55-69 years in good health. The CDR3 DNA follows: TGCGCCAGCAGCCAAGCCCAGGGGGATGGTAATGAAAAACTGTTTTTT. Its protein is CASSQAQGDGNEKLFF.